This passage covers 25 T cell receptor beta chains from one sample sequenced in a study of PD-L1 blockade in urothelial cancer. TCRdb keeps only in-frame clones here, not all; method: immunoSEQ multiplex PCR. The table includes more than 55,000 clones, 81% detected once. Stated time point: pretreatment peripheral blood. This specimen consisted of PBMCs, obtained around atezolizumab (anti-PD-L1) treatment. All receptors come from an older man with urothelial cancer.

This chain uses TRBV5-5 with TRBJ2-7; 8 nucleotides line up with TRBD1. There are 15 residues in the CDR3. Trimming cost V 6 bases and J 3 bases; bases outside gene matches: 11. Germline V gives CDR1 SGHKS, CDR2 YYEKEE (reference sequence). The CDR3 reads CASILPLGTGYEQYF. The DNA for the CDR3 is TGTGCCAGCATCCTACCACTCGGGACAGGCTACGAGCAGTACTTC.

This clone was seen only a few times. The germline gene is not matched at one end of the junction; a read error may be the cause. The chain combines TRBV7-2 with TRBJ2-7; D remains unclear. Per germline, CDR1 SGHTA and CDR2 FQGNSA. This CDR3 has 14 amino acids. As DNA, the CDR3 is TGTGCCAGCAGCCCCAGCCGGGTCTCCAACGAGCAGTACTTC. It codes for CASSPSRVSNEQYF.

The chain employs TRBV5-1 and TRBJ2-3; the match to TRBD2 covers 12 bases. Germline CDR1 and CDR2: SGHRS and YFSETQ. Trimming removed 3 bases from V and 5 bases from J; junction bases left unmatched: 7. This CDR3 comprises 16 residues. CDR3 DNA sequence: TGCGCCAGCAGCTGGACTAGCGGGGCCCAGGGAGATACGCAGTATTTT. Its protein product is CASSWTSGAQGDTQYF.

V is TRBV5-5 and J is TRBJ2-2; 14 nucleotides match TRBD2. With V trimmed by 4 bases and J by 1 base, 3 bases remained unmatched. This CDR3 has 17 amino acids. CDR1 SGHKS and CDR2 YYEKEE come from the germline V gene (reference sequence). The chain's CDR3 is CASSPTSGRENTGELFF. CDR3 bases: TGTGCCAGCAGCCCGACTAGCGGGAGGGAGAACACCGGGGAGCTGTTTTTT.

This chain links TRBV2 with TRBJ2-7, with 9 nucleotides matching TRBD1. The CDR3 totals 13 residues. With 8 bases clipped from V and 3 bases from J, the junction kept 5 bases outside the gene matches. From germline, CDR1 is SNHLY and CDR2 FYNNEI. The CDR3 is CASSRDRDYEQYF. The CDR3, as DNA: TGTGCCAGCTCCCGGGACAGGGACTACGAGCAGTACTTC.

The rearrangement uses TRBV29-1 and TRBJ1-2; D is ambiguous. The length of the CDR3 is 14 residues. V lost 3 bases and J lost 3, with 14 bases in between. Per germline, CDR1 SQVTM and CDR2 ANQGSEA. CDR3 coding DNA: TGCAGCGTTGAGCGCCCCACCGGGGACTATGGCTACACCTTC. Its protein is CSVERPTGDYGYTF.

In its sample, this clone ranks as large. This rearrangement joins TRBV5-5 to TRBJ2-7; TRBD2 might be the D (5 bases). Trimming shortened V by 3 bases and J by 1 base, and 5 bases separated the two germline ends. Germline V lookup: CDR1 SGHKS, CDR2 YYEKEE (reference sequence). CDR3 length: 12 amino acids. CDR3 loop: CASSWTSYEQYF. The CDR3 bases are TGTGCCAGCAGCTGGACTTCCTACGAGCAGTACTTC.

The gene calls are TRBV29-1 and TRBJ2-5; 9 positions match TRBD1. CDR1 and CDR2 from the germline V gene are SQVTM and ANQGSEA. The CDR3 contains 12 residues. V shed 4 bases and J 4 bases; nucleotides not matched to a gene: 1. The CDR3 loop reads CSVADRGETQYF. For the CDR3, the DNA is TGCAGCGTTGCGGACAGGGGAGAGACCCAGTACTTC. The full variable domain, in which reference TRBV29-1 and TRBJ2-5 provide the parts outside the CDR3, is SAVISQKPSRDICQRGTSLTIQCQVDSQVTMMFWYRQQPGQSLTLIATANQGSEATYESGFVIDKFPISRPNLTFSTLTVSNMSPEDSSIYLCSVADRGETQYFGPGTRLLVL.

The CDR3 reads CASSVGTGGNTIYF. CDR3 nucleotide sequence: TGTGCCAGCAGCGTTGGGACAGGAGGAAACACCATATATTTT. The gene calls are TRBV9 and TRBJ1-3; TRBD1 agrees at 8 bases. Unmatched junction bases numbered 2, after V lost 2 bases and J lost 4 bases. The CDR3 consists of 14 residues. Germline CDR1 is SGDLS and CDR2 is YYNGEE. Variable domain in full (rest from reference TRBV9 and TRBJ1-3): DSGVTQTPKHLITATGQRVTLRCSPRSGDLSVYWYQQSLDQGLQFLIQYYNGEERAKGNILERFSAQQFPDLHSELNLSSLELGDSALYFCASSVGTGGNTIYFGEGSWLTVV.

This clone was detected only a few times. This chain uses TRBV29-1 with TRBJ2-3, with TRBD2 as a possible D gene (6 bases). The CDR3 is made up of 15 amino acids. V was shortened by 6 bases and J by 0 bases, with 16 bases between the two germline ends. Germline CDR1 is SQVTM and CDR2 is ANQGSEA. CDR3 bases: TGCAGCGTGCCCGGGAGCCAGGTGAGCACAGATACGCAGTATTTT. Protein product: CSVPGSQVSTDTQYF.

This clone appeared a few times. This chain uses TRBV5-1 with TRBJ2-4; 9 nucleotides line up with TRBD1. The germline gives CDR1 SGHRS, CDR2 YFSETQ. This CDR3 is 13 amino acids long. V dropped 3 bases and J dropped 9; count of bases not matched to a gene: 4. CDR3 residues: CASSSGQGGIQYF. DNA for the CDR3: TGCGCCAGCAGCTCGGGACAGGGAGGCATTCAGTACTTC.

The rearrangement joins TRBV5-6 to TRBJ2-1; the match to TRBD2 covers 8 bases. The CDR3 has 16 residues. CDR1 SGHDT and CDR2 YYEEEE come from the germline V gene. Trimming cost V 4 bases and J 7 bases; bases outside gene matches: 13. The DNA for the CDR3 is TGTGCCAGCAGCCCCTTGAGCGGGGGAGGTTTGAATGAGCAGTTCTTC. This codes for CASSPLSGGGLNEQFF.

V gene TRBV27 combines with J gene TRBJ2-1; 10 bases map to TRBD2. Germline V CDR1 and CDR2: MNHEY, SMNVEV (reference sequence). V was clipped by 5 bases and J by 8 bases; unmatched bases: 12. The CDR3 is made up of 16 amino acids. CDR3 in DNA: TGTGCCAGCAGTCTTCATCAGCGGGAGGGCCTCGATGAGCAGTTCTTC. It yields the protein CASSLHQREGLDEQFF.

The chain is built from TRBV7-9 and TRBJ2-2, with 7 bases aligning to TRBD2. V gave up 0 bases and J gave up 7 bases; unmatched junction bases: 5. The V gene's germline CDR1 is SEHNR and CDR2 FQNEAQ (reference sequence). The CDR3 sequence is 15 residues long. CDR3 protein: CASSLAAGAGGELFF. The CDR3 coding sequence is TGTGCCAGCAGCTTAGCGGCGGGAGCGGGCGGGGAGCTGTTTTTT.

The chain couples TRBV5-5 to TRBJ1-2; 8 nucleotides align to TRBD1. Trimming cost V 0 bases and J 4 bases; bases outside gene matches: 5. There are 15 residues in the CDR3. Germline CDR1 SGHKS, CDR2 YYEKEE (reference sequence). The CDR3 spells CASSLGAGGSYGYTF. The CDR3 nucleotides are TGTGCCAGCAGCTTGGGGGCAGGGGGCTCCTATGGCTACACCTTC.

This sequence joins TRBV6-1 and TRBJ1-1; the D is unclear. Per the germline V gene, CDR1 is MNHNS and CDR2 is SASEGT. V was clipped by 1 base and J by 1 base, with 10 bases between them. The CDR3 has 15 residues. The CDR3 is CASSEDRQQNTEAFF. The CDR3 coding sequence is TGTGCCAGCAGTGAAGATCGCCAACAGAACACTGAAGCTTTCTTT.

This chain joins TRBV9 and TRBJ1-3; 10 bases fit TRBD1. This CDR3 comprises 15 residues. The germline V gene has CDR1 SGDLS and CDR2 YYNGEE. The trim removed 4 bases at V and 4 bases at J, leaving 5 bases unmatched. CDR3 sequence (DNA): TGTGCCAGCAGCTCTGGGACAGGGGAGGGAAACACCATATATTTT. Translation gives CASSSGTGEGNTIYF.

The chain links TRBV18 to TRBJ1-2; D uncertain. The CDR3 is made up of 14 amino acids. In germline, CDR1 is KGHSH, CDR2 LQKENI. Trimming shortened V by 6 bases and J by 4 bases, and 15 bases separated the two germline ends. The CDR3 region is CASSPGGPRYGYTF. The CDR3 DNA reads TGTGCCAGCTCCCCAGGAGGCCCTCGCTATGGCTACACCTTC.

The chain couples TRBV7-2 to TRBJ1-2; 11 bases align to TRBD1. The CDR3 is 16 residues long. The V gene end was trimmed by 4 bases and the J gene end by 4 bases; junction bases not matched to a gene: 8. Germline V lookup: CDR1 SGHTA, CDR2 FQGNSA. In DNA, the CDR3 is TGTGCCAGCAGCTGGGACAGGGGGATGGTCGCCTATGGCTACACCTTC. This encodes CASSWDRGMVAYGYTF. The entire variable domain, with the rest obtained from reference TRBV7-2 and TRBJ1-2, is as follows: GAGVSQSPSNKVTEKGKDVELRCDPISGHTALYWYRQSLGQGLEFLIYFQGNSAPDKSGLPSDRFSAERTGGSVSTLTIQRTQQEDSAVYLCASSWDRGMVAYGYTFGSGTRLTVV.

The V gene is TRBV5-1, the J gene TRBJ2-7; the match to TRBD1 covers 7 bases. Trimming removed 3 bases from V and 3 bases from J; junction bases left unmatched: 6. The germline CDR1 and CDR2 sequences are SGHRS and YFSETQ. The CDR3 length is 14 residues. The CDR3 DNA reads as TGCGCCAGCAGCTCCGGACAGGCCGTCTACGAGCAGTACTTC. It is translated as CASSSGQAVYEQYF. Combining the CDR3 with reference TRBV5-1 and TRBJ2-7 gives the whole variable domain KAGVTQTPRYLIKTRGQQVTLSCSPISGHRSVSWYQQTPGQGLQFLFEYFSETQRNKGNFPGRFSGRQFSNSRSEMNVSTLELGDSALYLCASSSGQAVYEQYFGPGTRLTVT.

The chain joins TRBV2 to TRBJ2-7; D is possibly TRBD1 (5 bases). This CDR3 has 11 amino acids. Trimming stripped 7 bases from V and 4 bases from J, with 8 bases between. The germline V gene has CDR1 SNHLY and CDR2 FYNNEI. The CDR3 reads CASTGRYEQYF. The CDR3 DNA reads as TGTGCCAGCACAGGGCGGTACGAGCAGTACTTC.

V usage is TRBV6-6 and J usage is TRBJ2-5; TRBD1 might be the D (6 bases). The V gene's germline CDR1 is MNHNY and CDR2 SVGAGI (reference sequence). The ends were cut back, 0 bases at V and 4 bases at J, with 9 bases in the middle. The CDR3 length is 14 residues. The CDR3 reads CASSYSVRGETQYF. The DNA of the CDR3 is TGTGCCAGCAGTTACTCCGTCAGGGGAGAGACCCAGTACTTC.

The chain uses TRBV7-9 and TRBJ1-2; a weak D match, TRBD1 (5 bases). The CDR3 runs to 15 residues. CDR1 and CDR2 (germline): SEHNR, FQNEAQ (reference sequence). V lost 1 base and J 8 bases, leaving 17 bases between the germline ends. The DNA of the CDR3 is TGTGCCAGCAGCTTAGAGCTCCAGGGCACTAAGGGCTACACCTTC. Translated: CASSLELQGTKGYTF.

This chain connects TRBV2 to TRBJ1-2; D might be TRBD1 (5 bases). The germline gives CDR1 SNHLY, CDR2 FYNNEI. The CDR3 has 13 amino acids. V was clipped by 6 bases and J by 0 bases, with 8 bases between them. In nucleotides, the CDR3 is TGTGCCAGCAGGGGGGACTCTAACTATGGCTACACCTTC. Encoded protein: CASRGDSNYGYTF.

This clone occurred a few times. The chain carries TRBV2 and TRBJ1-1; D gene ambiguous. The CDR3 consists of 16 residues. Germline V lookup: CDR1 SNHLY, CDR2 FYNNEI. Trimming shortened V by 4 bases and J by 0 bases, and 15 bases separated the two germline ends. The DNA of the CDR3 is TGTGCCAGCAGTGCTGACCCTGGTCGGGTGAACACTGAAGCTTTCTTT. Residues: CASSADPGRVNTEAFF.